Below, 16 T cell receptor beta chains from the same sample are listed, as sequenced in a study of CD8 T cells in Susac syndrome. RNA amounts of roughly 0.5 to 1 ug underwent reverse transcription with random hexamers. TCRdb itself ran the immunoSEQ multiplex PCR reads through MiXCR, one entry per CDR3 protein. The table includes about 180,000 distinct CDR3 sequences, 90% to 96% detected once. The sequenced sample was CD4+ T cells from PBMCs. The receptor set was obtained from a human donor with Susac syndrome.

The chain has TRBV7-8 and TRBJ2-1; possibly TRBD2 for D (7 bases). Germline V gives CDR1 SGHVS, CDR2 FQNEAQ. This CDR3 comprises 17 residues. Trimming shortened V by 5 bases and J by 4 bases, and 21 bases separated the two germline ends. The CDR3 protein is CASSPPVTGRGYNEQFF. The DNA of the CDR3 is TGTGCCAGCAGCCCCCCCGTAACGGGGAGGGGGTACAATGAGCAGTTCTTC.

The chain recombines TRBV20-1 with TRBJ2-7; TRBD2 aligns across 12 bases. The J segment lost 1 base and the V segment lost 3 bases, leaving 10 bases of the junction unmatched. This CDR3 is built from 17 residues. Germline V lookup: CDR1 DFQATT, CDR2 SNEGSKA (reference sequence). CDR3 sequence reads: CSARETSGSPPSYEQYF. CDR3 DNA sequence: TGCAGTGCTAGGGAGACTAGCGGGAGTCCGCCGTCCTACGAGCAGTACTTC.

The chain employs TRBV3-1 and TRBJ2-1, with D hard to call. Germline CDR1 is LGHDT and CDR2 is YNNKEL (reference sequence). The CDR3 loop spans 11 amino acids. V gave up 0 bases and J gave up 9 bases, with 3 bases separating them. CDR3 in amino acids: CASSQETEQFF. In nucleotides, the CDR3 is TGTGCCAGCAGCCAAGAGACTGAGCAGTTCTTC.

The table lists this clonotype with a count of one. The rearrangement uses TRBV27 and TRBJ2-2; D is unresolved. Germline CDR1 MNHEY, CDR2 SMNVEV (reference sequence). The CDR3 has 15 residues. Trimming took 2 bases from V and 3 from J, leaving 10 bases between them. The CDR3 region is CASSLNGRHTGELFF. Written as DNA, the CDR3 is TGTGCCAGCAGTTTAAACGGCAGACACACCGGGGAGCTGTTTTTT.

The chain links TRBV28 to TRBJ1-6, with TRBD1 identical over 9 bases. There are 16 residues in the CDR3. CDR1 is MDHEN and CDR2 is SYDVKM in the germline V gene. Trimming took 6 bases from V and 8 from J; bases not matched to a gene: 11. For the CDR3, the DNA is TGTGCCAGCAGAGCCGAAGGACAGGGGAATTATTCACCCCTCCACTTT. It codes for CASRAEGQGNYSPLHF.

V usage is TRBV29-1 and J usage is TRBJ2-3, with TRBD2 identical over 7 bases. The CDR3 contains 15 residues. The germline V gene encodes CDR1 SQVTM and CDR2 ANQGSEA. V dropped 0 bases and J dropped 3; count of bases not matched to a gene: 6. CDR3 protein: CSVEDRLGGTDTQYF. CDR3 sequence (DNA): TGCAGCGTTGAAGATCGTTTGGGAGGGACAGATACGCAGTATTTT.

The chain combines TRBV12-3 or TRBV12-4 with TRBJ1-1, with no clear D. The CDR3 consists of 13 residues. Trimming removed 5 bases at V and 3 bases at J, with 10 bases between. CDR3 in DNA: TGTGCCAGCAGTGTTATAACCTACACTGAAGCTTTCTTT. Its translation is CASSVITYTEAFF.

The chain joins TRBV2 to TRBJ2-3; D ambiguous. The length of the CDR3 is 16 residues. V was pared by 2 bases and J by 0 bases, with 12 bases between. Germline V lookup: CDR1 SNHLY, CDR2 FYNNEI. CDR3 amino acids: CASSETSSVSTDTQYF. The CDR3 DNA follows: TGTGCCAGCAGTGAAACGTCAAGCGTTAGCACAGATACGCAGTATTTT.

This clonotype was found once. The DNA for the CDR3 is TGTGCCATCAGTGCGGGAGAAGATGAGCAGTTCTTC. Amino acids: CAISAGEDEQFF. V is TRBV10-3 and J is TRBJ2-1; D is possibly TRBD2 (6 bases). The CDR3 runs to 12 residues. Germline CDR1 reads ENHRY; CDR2 reads SYGVKD. With 4 bases removed from V and 8 bases from J, the gap between germline ends came to 9 bases.

The rearrangement links TRBV5-1 to TRBJ2-5; 7 nucleotides match TRBD1. V shed 4 bases and J 0 bases; nucleotides not matched to a gene: 6. Germline assignment: CDR1 SGHRS and CDR2 YFSETQ. The CDR3 totals 15 residues. The CDR3 sequence: CASSITGTDQETQYF. The CDR3 bases are TGCGCCAGCAGCATCACCGGGACAGACCAAGAGACCCAGTACTTC.

The chain employs TRBV19 and TRBJ2-1; D remains ambiguous. The germline V gene has CDR1 LNHDA and CDR2 SQIVND (reference sequence). The CDR3 length is 15 residues. V was cut by 7 bases and J by 0 bases, with 13 bases left in between. Here the CDR3 DNA reads TGTGCCAGTAAAACTGGTCTAAGCTCCTACAATGAGCAGTTCTTC. This codes for CASKTGLSSYNEQFF.

The V and J genes are TRBV11-2 and TRBJ2-5; D may be TRBD1 or TRBD2 (5 bases each). The V end lost 0 bases, the J end lost 4 bases, and 12 bases lay between the germline ends. This CDR3 region has 15 residues. Germline V lookup: CDR1 SGHAT, CDR2 FQNNGV. This CDR3 reads CASSLDGGDGETQYF. The CDR3 bases are TGTGCCAGCAGCTTAGATGGGGGAGATGGAGAGACCCAGTACTTC.

The J gene is TRBJ2-1, the V gene TRBV6-6, with a weak D call TRBD2 (5 bases). This CDR3 is 13 amino acids long. Germline V gene data show CDR1 as MNHNY and CDR2 as SVGAGI (reference sequence). Trimming left V 6 bases short and J 6 bases short, with 12 bases between. The DNA for the CDR3 is TGTGCCAGCAGCCGAGGGCCTTCCAATGAGCAGTTCTTC. Translating gives CASSRGPSNEQFF.

The genes are TRBV28 and TRBJ2-3; a possible D gene is TRBD1 (5 bases). Trimming removed 4 bases at V and 0 bases at J, with 11 bases between. CDR1 and CDR2 (germline): MDHEN, SYDVKM. This CDR3 has 15 amino acids. The CDR3 DNA reads as TGTGCCAGCAGTTCGACAGTCACTAGCACAGATACGCAGTATTTT. Its protein is CASSSTVTSTDTQYF.

The V gene is TRBV14, the J gene TRBJ2-1; maybe TRBD2 (7 bases). V lost 7 bases and J 10 bases, leaving 17 bases between the germline ends. The CDR3 is made up of 13 amino acids. CDR1 is SGHDN and CDR2 is FVKESK in the germline V gene. This CDR3 reads CASTLQQGGEQFF. The CDR3 DNA follows: TGTGCCAGCACCTTACAACAGGGAGGGGAGCAGTTCTTC.

The V and J genes are TRBV5-4 and TRBJ2-7, with 9 nucleotides matching TRBD1. CDR3 length equals 15 residues. In germline, CDR1 is SGHNT, CDR2 YYREEE (reference sequence). Trimming at V came to 0 bases and at J to 6 bases, leaving 7 bases not matched to a gene. In DNA form, the CDR3 reads TGTGCCAGCAGCTTGGGGGACAGGGTGTCTCTCGAGCAGTACTTC. It is translated as CASSLGDRVSLEQYF.